A selection of T cell receptor beta chains follows, all from one sample in a study of blood T cell repertoires in COVID-19. Clones were sequenced by immunoSEQ multiplex PCR, and TCRdb holds only the in-frame ones, with some missing. The data hold about 90,000 clones, with around 92% observed a single time. Sequencing was carried out using peripheral blood. The receptors stem from a woman aged 55-69 years with active COVID-19. The CDR3 runs from the conserved cysteine through the conserved F or W. D genes are given only for firm matches. Some rows have no size entry. The others give once, few or many, or a class for an expanded clone.

>once|TRBJ2-3|TRBV6-4|NA
TGTGCCAGCAGCCAACTAGCCTCCGGCACAGATACGCAGTATTTT
CASSQLASGTDTQYF
>NA|TRBJ2-6|TRBV24-1|NA
TGTGCCACCAGTGAGGGTGGACTCTCTGGGGCCAACGTCCTGACTTTC
CATSEGGLSGANVLTF
>NA|TRBJ1-4|TRBV6-1|TRBD1
TGTGCCAGCAGTGAACAGGGACAGGATGAAAAACTGTTTTTT
CASSEQGQDEKLFF
>NA|TRBJ2-1|TRBV7-2|TRBD2
TGTGCCAGCAGCATAGGCTCCGGGACTACCCTATCGGGTGAGCAGTTCTTC
CASSIGSGTTLSGEQFF
>NA|TRBJ1-1|TRBV28|NA
TGTGCCAGCAGTTCAACTTACAGCCTAAAAGCTTTCTTT
CASSSTYSLKAFF
>NA|TRBJ2-1|TRBV3-1/TRBV3-2|TRBD2
TGTGCCAGCAGCCAAGGCGGACTAGCGGGAGGTGAGCAGTTCTTC
CASSQGGLAGGEQFF
>NA|TRBJ2-7|TRBV7-8|TRBD1
TGTGCCAGCAGCACCTACCGGGACAGGGGAAACGAGCAGTACTTC
CASSTYRDRGNEQYF
>NA|TRBJ1-2|TRBV4-1|TRBD1
TGCGCCAGCAGCCAAGAATCTACAGGGGATGGCTACACCTTC
CASSQESTGDGYTF
>NA|TRBJ1-2|TRBV7-2|NA
TGTGCCAGCAGCTTAGCCGGGAACTATGGCTACACCTTC
CASSLAGNYGYTF
>NA|TRBJ2-5|TRBV12-3/TRBV12-4|NA
TGTGCCACTAATACACAGGGTCCGGAGACCCAGTACTTC
CATNTQGPETQYF
>NA|TRBJ2-1|TRBV7-3|NA
TGTGCCAGCAGCTTAGTAGGAACAGCGGGCTACAATGAGCAGTTCTTC
CASSLVGTAGYNEQFF
>NA|TRBJ2-1|TRBV24-1|TRBD2
TGTGCCACCAGTGATTTAGGGACTAGTATTGAGCAGTTCTTC
CATSDLGTSIEQFF
>NA|TRBJ2-1|TRBV10-3|TRBD1
TGTGCCATCAGATACCGGGACAGTAACAATGAGCAGTTCTTC
CAIRYRDSNNEQFF
>NA|TRBJ1-2|TRBV20-1|NA
TGCAGTGCTAGTACCCCGGGAATCTATGGCTACACCTTC
CSASTPGIYGYTF
>few|TRBJ1-1|TRBV2|NA
TGTGCCAGCAGTGTACAGGGACCTGAAGCTTTCTTT
CASSVQGPEAFF
>NA|TRBJ2-7|TRBV15|TRBD2
TGTGCCACCAGCAGAGCACCGCCGGGACTAGCGGGCTACGAGCAGTACTTC
CATSRAPPGLAGYEQYF
>NA|TRBJ2-5|TRBV7-9|TRBD2
TGTGCCAGCAGCTCCCTGGCGGGAGAGGAGACCCAGTACTTC
CASSSLAGEETQYF
>NA|TRBJ1-5|TRBV15|NA
TGTGCCACCAGCAGAGATCAAAATCAGCCCCAGCATTTT
CATSRDQNQPQHF
>NA|TRBJ1-1|TRBV10-3|NA
TGTGCCATCAGTGATAGAGATCCGAAAGCTTTCTTT
CAISDRDPKAFF
>NA|TRBJ2-7|TRBV30|NA
TGTGCCTGGAGTGGTATTACTTACGAGCAGTACTTC
CAWSGITYEQYF
>NA|TRBJ2-1|TRBV2|NA
TGTGCCAGCTTAGCCTTTCCCTCCTACAATGAGCAGTTCTTC
CASLAFPSYNEQFF
>NA|TRBJ1-5|TRBV12-3/TRBV12-4|NA
TGTGCCAGCAGCCACCTCAAAGCGACCCAGCATTTT
CASSHLKATQHF
>few|TRBJ1-1|TRBV10-2|NA
TGCGCCAGCAGTGAGTTCCGGGTGGCTGAAGCTTTCTTT
CASSEFRVAEAFF
>NA|TRBJ1-3|TRBV28|TRBD1
TGTGCCAGCAGTTTCACGGACAGGGGGCACACCATATATTTT
CASSFTDRGHTIYF
>once|TRBJ1-3|TRBV5-3|NA
TGTGCCAGAAGCTTGCCCTACTCTGGAAACACCATATATTTT
CARSLPYSGNTIYF
>NA|TRBJ1-5|TRBV9|TRBD1
TGTGCCAGCAGCCTCGACAGGGATACTCAGCCCCAGCATTTT
CASSLDRDTQPQHF
>NA|TRBJ1-4|TRBV30|NA
TGTGCCCGGGGGAATAGTGAAAAACTGTTTTTT
CARGNSEKLFF
>NA|TRBJ2-7|TRBV6-5|NA
TGTGCCAGCAGTCGCTCCGGGATCAACCTCTACGAGCAGTACTTC
CASSRSGINLYEQYF
>NA|TRBJ2-5|TRBV5-1|TRBD2
TGCGCCAGCAGCTCGAGGACCCTAGCGGGGAATCCAGGAGAGACCCAGTACTTC
CASSSRTLAGNPGETQYF
>once|TRBJ1-4|TRBV29-1|NA
TGCAGCGCCGAGGCCCAGGGCAAAAAACTGTTTTTT
CSAEAQGKKLFF
>once|TRBJ1-2|TRBV19|TRBD1
TGTGCCAGTAGCCTTATCGCGACAGGGGACGGCTACACCTTC
CASSLIATGDGYTF
>NA|TRBJ2-7|TRBV6-5|NA
TGTGCCAGCAGTTACTCTTCCGACACATCCTACGAGCAGTACTTC
CASSYSSDTSYEQYF
>NA|TRBJ1-2|TRBV19|NA
TGTGCCAGTAGTTCGGGCAGGAGGGAGAAGGCTGGCTACACCTTC
CASSSGRREKAGYTF
>NA|TRBJ1-1|TRBV6-5|NA
TGTGCCAGCACCGGACGGGCGGGGAACACTGAAGCTTTCTTT
CASTGRAGNTEAFF
>NA|TRBJ1-4|TRBV5-8|NA
TGTGCCAGCAGTTTGGGCGGGGCCGTGGAAAAACTGTTTTTT
CASSLGGAVEKLFF
>NA|TRBJ1-5|TRBV19|TRBD1
TGTGCCAGTAGTGTTGACAGGGTCAGCAATCAGCCCCAGCATTTT
CASSVDRVSNQPQHF
>NA|TRBJ2-5|TRBV2|NA
TGTGCCAGCCGGCATAGGGGGAATCAAGAGACCCAGTACTTC
CASRHRGNQETQYF
>few|TRBJ1-2|TRBV7-2|NA
TGTGCCAGCAGCTTGGACAATAACTATGGCTACACCTTC
CASSLDNNYGYTF
>NA|TRBJ2-3|TRBV25-1|TRBD2
TGTGCCAGCAGTCCCGGGACTAGCGGGGGGACAGATACGCAGTATTTT
CASSPGTSGGTDTQYF
>NA|TRBJ2-2|TRBV10-3|TRBD2
TGTGCCATCAGTGCCGGACTAGTCGCGAACACCGGGGAGCTGTTTTTT
CAISAGLVANTGELFF
>NA|TRBJ2-7|TRBV7-2|NA
TGTGCCAGCAGCTTAGTTTCCTCTAGCTCCTACGAGCAGTACTTC
CASSLVSSSSYEQYF
>NA|TRBJ1-5|TRBV9|TRBD1
TGTGCCAGCAGCGTAGGGGACAGGAGCAATCAGCCCCAGCATTTT
CASSVGDRSNQPQHF
>NA|TRBJ2-5|TRBV28|TRBD1
TGTGCCAGCACTTTTAGGGCAGGGGGCGTAGAGACCCAGTACTTC
CASTFRAGGVETQYF
>NA|TRBJ2-7|TRBV29-1|TRBD1
TGCAGCGTTCAACAGGGGGTAATCAACGAGCAGTACTTC
CSVQQGVINEQYF
>NA|TRBJ1-2|TRBV19|TRBD1
TGTGCCAGTAGTATCTCGGGGACAGGGGCGTACTATGGCTACACCTTC
CASSISGTGAYYGYTF
>NA|TRBJ2-1|TRBV6-2/TRBV6-3|NA
TGTGCCAGCAGTTACGGTGGGCATGAGCAGTTCTTC
CASSYGGHEQFF
>NA|TRBJ2-1|TRBV4-1|NA
TGCGCCAGCAGCCAAATCCAGGTGCTACCCAATGAGCAGTTCTTC
CASSQIQVLPNEQFF
>NA|TRBJ1-1|TRBV7-8|NA
TGTGCCAGCAGCTTAGATCGTACAGGATCACCTGAAGCTTTCTTT
CASSLDRTGSPEAFF
>NA|TRBJ2-3|TRBV28|NA
TGTGCCAGCAGCGGACAAGCAGATACGCAGTATTTT
CASSGQADTQYF
>NA|TRBJ2-5|TRBV9|TRBD1
TGTGCCAGCAGCGGGGACAGGATGGGGACCCAGTACTTC
CASSGDRMGTQYF
>NA|TRBJ1-2|TRBV19|NA
TGTGCCAGTAATTTGTCGGGGGGCCTTGGCTACACCTTC
CASNLSGGLGYTF
>NA|TRBJ1-2|TRBV28|NA
TGTGCCAGCATAAGGGGTGGGGGCTCTAACTATGGCTACACCTTC
CASIRGGGSNYGYTF
>NA|TRBJ2-3|TRBV5-1|NA
TGCGCCAGCAGTGGGACACATACTAGCACAGATACGCAGTATTTT
CASSGTHTSTDTQYF
>NA|TRBJ2-1|TRBV2|TRBD1
TGTGCCAGCAGCAGCCTTGGACAGGTATACAATGAGCAGTTCTTC
CASSSLGQVYNEQFF